This T cell receptor (beta chain) appears in the sequencing data of a study of blood T cell repertoires in COVID-19. Study context: The United States, Italy and Spain were the sources of the acute and convalescent COVID-19 samples. PBMCs, B-cell-depleted T cells, or T cells were the source of the cDNA or gDNA that made up the material.

The CDR3 is 16 residues long. The germline V and J ends were trimmed by 4 bases and 2 bases, with 17 bases remaining between them. Germline CDR1 MGHRA, CDR2 YSYEKL. Per the original methods: Reference gene primers were amplified, and this amplification served to estimate nucleated cell counts. This table comes from immunoSEQ multiplex PCR, and its TCRdb copy is limited to in-frame clones, with some not included. V, J and clone size are taken as reported in that table, and D and trimming were inferred from the DNA itself. The repertoire holds more than 70,000 clones, around three quarters seen once, with about 9.3% in the top ten.

This chain connects TRBV4-1 to TRBJ1-2, with a tentative D call TRBD1 (6 bases). The source is a woman in her 70s with acute or convalescent COVID-19. The sequenced sample was peripheral blood. CDR3 amino acids: CASSRQPGEINYGYTF. The DNA of the CDR3 is TGCGCCAGCAGCCGCCAACCAGGGGAAATCAACTATGGCTACACCTTC.